This TCR beta chain was sequenced in a study of OX40 agonist ivuxolimab in advanced cancers. Background on the study: Of the patients, three showed partial responses, one with hepatocellular carcinoma and two with cutaneous melanoma.

Overall study findings and caveats: Low normalized T-cell clonal expansion also characterized some of the nonresponders.

Only in-frame clones appear in the TCRdb table, and some are missing; sequencing was by immunoSEQ multiplex PCR. The table lists around 68,000 clones, around nine tenths of them singletons. A remark on this clone: Its target is unknown.

Autoimmune disease history or systemic immunosuppression barred patients. After removal of 6 bases from V and 1 base from J, the junction contained 4 bases not matched to a gene. The CDR3 is 14 amino acids. Germline CDR1 reads KGHSH; CDR2 reads LQKENI. The chain links TRBV18 to TRBJ1-1; 8 bases are a match to TRBD1. The source material was CD4+ or CD8+ T cells sorted from blood, sampled in a trial of the OX40 agonist ivuxolimab. This clonotype originated in an adult with an advanced solid tumor such as melanoma, head and neck, liver or kidney cancer. The CDR3 DNA follows: TGTGCCAGCTCCCTCAGGGGGCGGAACACTGAAGCTTTCTTT. Translated, it gives CASSLRGRNTEAFF.